These 2 T cell receptor beta chains originate from one sample sequenced in a study of T cells in Graves' hyperthyroidism and ophthalmopathy. Regions amplified from RNA transcripts were the TCR beta CDR3 regions. The HTBI primer set drove a first-round RT-PCR of the TCR CDR3. MiXCR, applied by TCRdb to the multiplex PCR reads, yields one record per CDR3 protein. The repertoire has fewer than 550,000 distinct CDR3 sequences, roughly a quarter of them found once; the top ten carry around 10%. The sequencing sample was made of blood. These receptors were obtained from a woman aged 25 to 39 with Graves' ophthalmopathy.

This clonotype was seen repeatedly, ten times or more. The V gene is TRBV2, the J gene TRBJ1-1; a weak D match, TRBD1 (6 bases). Trimming left V 7 bases short and J 7 bases short, with 10 bases between. This CDR3 has 11 amino acids. The germline V gene encodes CDR1 SNHLY and CDR2 FYNNEI. CDR3 residues: CASNGQIEAFF. In nucleotides, the CDR3 is TGTGCCAGCAATGGACAGATTGAAGCTTTCTTT. Using reference TRBV2 and TRBJ1-1 for the parts outside the CDR3, the full variable domain is EPEVTQTPSHQVTQMGQEVILRCVPISNHLYFYWYRQILGQKVEFLVSFYNNEISEKSEIFDDQFSVERPDGSNFTLKIRSTKLEDSAMYFCASNGQIEAFFGQGTRLTVV.

Many counts were recorded for this clonotype. The rearrangement uses TRBV4-3 and TRBJ1-2; D unresolved. CDR1 and CDR2 from the germline V gene are LGHNA and YSLEER. Between the trimmed V and J ends, which lost 0 bases and 2 bases, there was a span of 13 bases. CDR3 size: 16 residues. CDR3 DNA sequence: TGCGCCAGCAGCCAAGAGTATGCCCGACGAAACTATGGCTACACCTTC. It encodes CASSQEYARRNYGYTF.